This TCR beta chain was sequenced for a study of CD8+ T cells in alopecia areata. The sequencing template was cDNA reverse transcribed from extracted RNA. Clones were sequenced by immunoSEQ multiplex PCR, and TCRdb holds only the in-frame ones, with some missing. The sample lists approximately 180,000 clones, about 55% occurring once. The treatment denotes: oral pan-JAK inhibitor, 5-10 mg twice daily. The sequences come from CD8+ T cells sorted from blood, collected at week 24, from a patient treated with tofacitinib. This TCR came from a human donor with alopecia areata.

CDR3 in amino acids: CASSPQDRGVYGYTF. The CDR3 bases are TGTGCCAGCAGCCCTCAGGACAGGGGGGTCTATGGCTACACCTTC. The chain uses TRBV9 and TRBJ1-2; TRBD1 matches at 10 bases. The CDR3 consists of 15 residues. The J segment lost 4 bases and the V segment lost 4 bases, leaving 7 bases of the junction unmatched. CDR1 is SGDLS and CDR2 is YYNGEE in the germline V gene.